This T cell receptor (beta chain) was recorded in a study of blood T cell repertoires in COVID-19. About the research overall: Acute and convalescent COVID-19 samples came from the United States, Italy and Spain. The cDNA or gDNA used as material had been derived from T cells, B-cell-depleted T cells, or PBMCs.

Libraries were prepared by immunoSEQ multiplex PCR; TCRdb keeps only in-frame clonotypes and omits some of them. The sample records tens of thousands of clones, approximately 91% being singletons. Followed longitudinally, the Seattle patients had been enrolled during active infection. Trimming took 6 bases from V and 1 from J; bases not matched to a gene: 2. Germline assignment: CDR1 MDHEN and CDR2 SYDVKM. The CDR3 extends over 13 amino acids. The material sequenced was peripheral blood. This receptor was obtained from a man between 60 and 75 years old with COVID-19, enrolled during active disease. The genes are TRBV28 and TRBJ1-1; 7 nucleotides align to TRBD1. The CDR3 DNA is TGTGCCAGCAGGGGGACAGCGAACACTGAAGCTTTCTTT. This gives the protein CASRGTANTEAFF.